This T cell receptor beta chain was identified in a study of sequential checkpoint blockade in melanoma. On the study more broadly: Arm A got nivolumab then ipilimumab; arm B the reverse, 1:1.

Some clones are missing from TCRdb's copy, which holds only in-frame ones; the method was immunoSEQ multiplex PCR. The sample consists of some 40,000 clones, about four fifths of them appearing once. Indicated treatment: randomized to nivolumab then ipilimumab (arm A) or the reverse (arm B). None of the patients previously received DNA-damaging chemotherapy. Per germline, CDR1 ENHRY and CDR2 SYGVKD. This CDR3 has 13 residues. The clonotype was recovered from a human donor with melanoma. The chain links TRBV10-3 to TRBJ2-5, with 7 bases identical to TRBD1. The J call may be mistaken, given a closer DNA end match to TRBJ2-7. The sample in question was CD8+ T cells sorted from blood (inferred from file names), obtained from a patient given nivolumab and ipilimumab in sequence. CDR3 amino acids: CATMDWTGYEQYF. CDR3 in DNA: TGTGCCACAATGGATTGGACAGGCTACGAGCAGTACTTC.